Below are 5 T cell receptor beta chains sequenced from a single sample in a study of CD8+ T cells in alopecia areata. Stated treatment: oral pan-JAK inhibitor, 5-10 mg twice daily. RNA was isolated and reverse transcribed to cDNA, the sequencing template. Profiling relied on immunoSEQ multiplex PCR, and the TCRdb table lists in-frame clones only, not all of them. The table includes 150,000 to 200,000 clones, 60% detected once. The sequenced sample was CD4+ T cells sorted from blood, obtained at week 24, from a patient treated with tofacitinib. The receptors stem from a human donor with alopecia areata.

The rearrangement joins TRBV7-2 to TRBJ2-3; no definite D call. Deletions cut 5 bases from V and 5 bases from J, with 11 bases between. CDR3 size: 13 residues. Germline V gene lookup returns CDR1 SGHTA and CDR2 FQGNSA. The CDR3 nucleotides are TGTGCCAGCAGCAGACCCTGGGGAGATACGCAGTATTTT. Translated: CASSRPWGDTQYF.

This chain uses TRBV9 with TRBJ2-6, with D uncertain. Germline V lookup: CDR1 SGDLS, CDR2 YYNGEE. Trimming pared 0 bases from V and 0 bases from J, leaving 1 base between. The CDR3 is made up of 14 amino acids. The CDR3 region is CASSVASGANVLTF. DNA for the CDR3: TGTGCCAGCAGCGTAGCCTCTGGGGCCAACGTCCTGACTTTC.

This clone was seen a few times. The CDR3 spells CASKVGAHSLSYGYTF. The CDR3 DNA reads as TGTGCCAGCAAGGTGGGGGCGCATAGCCTCTCGTATGGCTACACCTTC. The chain is built from TRBV13 and TRBJ1-2, with D perhaps TRBD1 (6 bases). CDR1 is PRHDT, CDR2 FYEKMQ, per germline (reference sequence). This CDR3 comprises 16 residues. V gave up 7 bases and J gave up 5 bases, with 23 bases separating them.

To note about this clone: In the same sample, other DNA sequences code for this CDR3. This chain uses TRBV30 with TRBJ1-6; D is undetermined. Trimming cost V 1 base and J 4 bases, with 14 bases left between them. In germline, CDR1 is GTSNPN, CDR2 SVGIG (reference sequence). The CDR3 runs to 16 residues. The chain's CDR3 is CAWSGARLDYNSPLHF. The CDR3 region has the DNA TGTGCCTGGAGTGGGGCCAGGTTGGATTATAATTCACCCCTCCACTTT.

The chain is built from TRBV30 and TRBJ1-2, with D perhaps matching TRBD1 (6 bases). Germline V gives CDR1 GTSNPN, CDR2 SVGIG (reference sequence). This CDR3 contains 15 residues. Trimming stripped 4 bases from V and 4 bases from J, with 19 bases between. CDR3 protein: CAWTMGGQTSYGYTF. DNA for the CDR3: TGTGCCTGGACGATGGGTGGACAGACTAGCTATGGCTACACCTTC.